These 20 T cell receptor beta chains share one sample of origin, sequenced in a study of cytomegalovirus exposure and HLA in healthy donors. With 60 Vbeta and 13 Jbeta primers, the PCR was carried out. Libraries were prepared by immunoSEQ multiplex PCR; TCRdb keeps only in-frame clonotypes and omits some of them. Of approximately 160,000 clones in the sample, over 70% were seen once. The sample comprised PBMCs. Receptors originate from a man aged 50 or older in good health and CMV-seropositive.

CDR3 residues: CASSLQGPNEKLFF. CDR3 in DNA: TGTGCCAGCAGCCTACAGGGGCCCAATGAAAAACTGTTTTTT. The chain joins TRBV13 to TRBJ1-4; 7 nucleotides align to TRBD1. CDR1 is PRHDT, CDR2 FYEKMQ, per germline (reference sequence). The CDR3 contains 14 residues. V trimming: 5 bases; J trimming: 5 bases; junction bases outside the gene matches: 5.

The chain employs TRBV11-2 and TRBJ1-2, with D possibly being TRBD1 (5 bases). Germline V gene data show CDR1 as SGHAT and CDR2 as FQNNGV. The CDR3 spans 15 residues. Trimming left V 5 bases short and J 5 bases short, with 18 bases between. The chain's CDR3 is CASSPDSGRGYGYTF. CDR3 DNA: TGTGCCAGCAGCCCGGACTCGGGGCGGGGATATGGCTACACCTTC.

This clone was seen just once. The chain combines TRBV28 with TRBJ2-5; D might be TRBD2 (6 bases). The germline gives CDR1 MDHEN, CDR2 SYDVKM. The germline V and J ends were trimmed by 6 bases and 2 bases, with 16 bases remaining between them. The CDR3 loop spans 15 amino acids. This CDR3 reads CASSRGDSGQETQYF. The CDR3 region has the DNA TGTGCCAGCAGCCGGGGTGATAGCGGACAAGAGACCCAGTACTTC.

This rearrangement joins TRBV28 to TRBJ1-5; 8 nucleotides agree with TRBD1. With 4 bases clipped from V and 2 bases from J, the junction kept 4 bases outside the gene matches. CDR1 is MDHEN, CDR2 SYDVKM, per germline. This CDR3 is 15 amino acids long. The CDR3 is CASSWLGQGNQPQHF. As DNA, the CDR3 is TGTGCCAGCAGTTGGTTGGGACAGGGCAATCAGCCCCAGCATTTT. The full variable domain, completed using reference TRBV28 and TRBJ1-5, is DVKVTQSSRYLVKRTGEKVFLECVQDMDHENMFWYRQDPGLGLRLIYFSYDVKMKEKGDIPEGYSVSREKKERFSLILESASTNQTSMYLCASSWLGQGNQPQHFGDGTRLSIL.

The chain carries TRBV28 and TRBJ2-3, with 11 bases fitting TRBD1. V lost 7 bases to trimming and J lost 4 bases; unmatched junction nucleotides: 7. CDR1 is MDHEN, CDR2 SYDVKM, per germline. This CDR3 comprises 15 residues. This CDR3 reads CASTGDRGSADTQYF. The CDR3 region has the DNA TGTGCCAGCACCGGGGACAGGGGGTCGGCAGATACGCAGTATTTT.

The rearrangement joins TRBV6-5 to TRBJ1-3; possible D gene TRBD1, 5 bases. CDR3 length: 14 amino acids. The V gene's germline CDR1 is MNHEY and CDR2 SVGAGI. V shed 0 bases and J shed 4 bases, with 7 bases lying between them. The CDR3 nucleotides read TGTGCCAGCAGTTACTCGACAGCGGGAAACACCATATATTTT. Its protein is CASSYSTAGNTIYF.

V is TRBV27 and J is TRBJ2-5; D not resolved. The DNA matches TRBJ2-7 better at its end, which makes the J call doubtful. The CDR3 is 13 residues long. Germline values: CDR1 MNHEY, CDR2 SMNVEV (reference sequence). The CDR3 region is CASRNNSSYEQYF. The CDR3 DNA reads TGTGCCAGCAGAAATAACAGCTCCTACGAGCAGTACTTC.

The rearrangement links TRBV11-2 to TRBJ1-1; 11 bases map to TRBD1. The CDR3 contains 15 residues. V lost 5 bases and J lost 5; bases outside the gene matches: 7. CDR1 and CDR2 from the germline V gene are SGHAT and FQNNGV. This chain's CDR3 is CASSGYGTGGTEAFF. The CDR3, as DNA: TGTGCCAGCAGCGGCTATGGGACAGGGGGAACTGAAGCTTTCTTT.

The rearrangement joins TRBV9 to TRBJ2-2; 9 nucleotides agree with TRBD2. The CDR3 is 20 amino acids. The germline CDR1 and CDR2 sequences are SGDLS and YYNGEE. The junction had 14 bases not matched to a gene; V was cut back by 0 bases and J by 2 bases. CDR3 loop: CASSVGPAGGPQPNTGELFF. The DNA of the CDR3 is TGTGCCAGCAGCGTAGGACCAGCGGGAGGCCCACAACCTAACACCGGGGAGCTGTTTTTT.

V is TRBV18 and J is TRBJ1-2; D unresolved. This CDR3 comprises 15 residues. Deletions cut 0 bases from V and 6 bases from J, with 14 bases between. Germline CDR1 is KGHSH and CDR2 is LQKENI. The CDR3 nucleotides are TGTGCCAGCTCACCACCGAAGCATCCGAACGATGGCTACACCTTC. This codes for CASSPPKHPNDGYTF.

The chain employs TRBV27 and TRBJ2-5; weak D call: TRBD2 (7 bases). The germline CDR1 and CDR2 sequences are MNHEY and SMNVEV (reference sequence). The CDR3 contains 14 residues. Trimming took off 4 bases at V and 1 base at J, with 10 bases between the two ends. CDR3 loop: CASSWGGAQETQYF. CDR3 DNA sequence: TGTGCCAGCAGTTGGGGGGGGGCCCAAGAGACCCAGTACTTC.

This chain links TRBV5-4 with TRBJ2-4, with TRBD2 matching over 8 bases. After removal of 2 bases from V and 8 bases from J, the junction contained 12 bases not matched to a gene. CDR3 length: 16 amino acids. Germline values: CDR1 SGHNT, CDR2 YYREEE (reference sequence). The CDR3 loop reads CASSFQAGVGPDIQYF. For the CDR3, the DNA is TGTGCCAGCAGCTTTCAAGCGGGGGTGGGACCTGACATTCAGTACTTC. The variable domain in full, with the rest retrieved from reference TRBV5-4 and TRBJ2-4, is ETGVTQSPTHLIKTRGQQVTLRCSSQSGHNTVSWYQQALGQGPQFIFQYYREEENGRGNFPPRFSGLQFPNYSSELNVNALELDDSALYLCASSFQAGVGPDIQYFGAGTRLSVL.

This clone appeared a single time. V gene TRBV6-5 combines with J gene TRBJ1-2; weak D call: TRBD1 (5 bases). The V and J ends lost 2 bases and 0 bases respectively, with 13 bases between them. This CDR3 has 16 amino acids. CDR1 is MNHEY and CDR2 is SVGAGI in the germline V gene. The CDR3 here is CASSYGAPDPNYGYTF. CDR3 sequence (DNA): TGTGCCAGCAGTTACGGGGCACCAGATCCTAACTATGGCTACACCTTC.

Only one count was recorded for this clone. The CDR3 bases are TGCGCCAGCAGCTCGGGACAGGGGGTCGGGAGCACTGAAGCTTTCTTT. It is translated as CASSSGQGVGSTEAFF. The V and J genes are TRBV5-1 and TRBJ1-1; TRBD1 aligns across 11 bases. Germline V gene lookup returns CDR1 SGHRS and CDR2 YFSETQ. Germline trimming cut 3 bases from V and 4 bases from J; bases unmatched to any gene: 8. The CDR3 has 16 residues.

This chain joins TRBV15 and TRBJ1-5, with D possibly being TRBD1 (5 bases). CDR3 size: 13 residues. The V end lost 5 bases, the J end lost 4 bases, and 9 bases lay between the germline ends. Germline CDR1 is LNHNV and CDR2 is YYDKDF (reference sequence). CDR3 region: CATSERGNQPQHF. In DNA, the CDR3 is TGTGCCACCAGCGAGCGGGGGAATCAGCCCCAGCATTTT.

Comment on this clone: Different DNA sequences within this sample yield the same CDR3. The V call is TRBV5-1, the J call TRBJ1-4, with TRBD1 identical over 8 bases. From germline, CDR1 is SGHRS and CDR2 YFSETQ. With 4 bases clipped from V and 8 bases from J, the junction kept 7 bases outside the gene matches. There are 14 residues in the CDR3. CDR3 region: CASSRTGFLEKLFF. The CDR3 region has the DNA TGCGCCAGCAGCAGGACAGGGTTTCTCGAAAAACTGTTTTTT.

The V and J genes are TRBV5-1 and TRBJ2-7; D may be TRBD1 (7 bases). V was clipped by 4 bases and J by 1 base, with 12 bases between them. Germline CDR1 reads SGHRS; CDR2 reads YFSETQ. The CDR3 runs to 14 residues. DNA of the CDR3: TGCGCCAGCAGCCCGGGGGACAGATCCTACGAGCAGTACTTC. Its protein product is CASSPGDRSYEQYF.

Here the CDR3 DNA reads TGCGCCAGCGCGAGGACAGGAGTGAGCTCTGGAAACACCATATATTTT. Translating gives CASARTGVSSGNTIYF. V usage is TRBV5-1 and J usage is TRBJ1-3, with TRBD1 matching 7 bases. This CDR3 region has 16 residues. Trimming at V came to 7 bases and at J to 0 bases, leaving 10 bases not matched to a gene. CDR1 and CDR2 from the germline V gene are SGHRS and YFSETQ.

The chain joins TRBV11-2 to TRBJ2-7, with TRBD2 identical over 8 bases. The germline gives CDR1 SGHAT, CDR2 FQNNGV. The length of the CDR3 is 14 residues. Germline trimming cut 4 bases from V and 1 base from J; bases unmatched to any gene: 3. The DNA of the CDR3 is TGTGCCAGCAGCTCGGGGACTAGATCCTACGAGCAGTACTTC. Its translation: CASSSGTRSYEQYF.

There are a few counts of this clone. J is TRBJ1-6 and V is TRBV18, with 7 bases that match TRBD1. The germline V gene encodes CDR1 KGHSH and CDR2 LQKENI. This CDR3 is 15 amino acids long. With 5 bases clipped from V and 7 bases from J, the junction kept 8 bases outside the gene matches. The CDR3 sequence is CASSTGQVPNSPLHF. CDR3 coding DNA: TGTGCCAGCTCAACCGGACAGGTCCCGAATTCACCCCTCCACTTT. Variable domain in full (rest from reference TRBV18 and TRBJ1-6): NAGVMQNPRHLVRRRGQEARLRCSPMKGHSHVYWYRQLPEEGLKFMVYLQKENIIDESGMPKERFSAEFPKEGPSILRIQQVVRGDSAAYFCASSTGQVPNSPLHFGNGTRLTVT.